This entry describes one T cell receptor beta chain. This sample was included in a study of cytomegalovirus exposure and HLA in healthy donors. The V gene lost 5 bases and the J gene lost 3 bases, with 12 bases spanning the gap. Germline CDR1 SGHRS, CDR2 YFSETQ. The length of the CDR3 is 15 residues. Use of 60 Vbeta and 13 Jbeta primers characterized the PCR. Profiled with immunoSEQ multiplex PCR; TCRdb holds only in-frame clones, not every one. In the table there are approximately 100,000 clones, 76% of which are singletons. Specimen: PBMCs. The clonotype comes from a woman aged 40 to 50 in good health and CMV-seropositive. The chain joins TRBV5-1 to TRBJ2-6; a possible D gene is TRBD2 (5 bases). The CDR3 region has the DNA TGCGCCAGCAGAGGAGAGGGCTATGGGGCCAACGTCCTGACTTTC. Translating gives CASRGEGYGANVLTF.